These 3 T cell receptor beta chains were all obtained from the same sample, sequenced in a study of CD8 T cells in ankylosing spondylitis. Notes on the study in general: What appeared characteristic of ankylosing spondylitis blood was a TCR beta motif of under 10 highly homologous variants.

Antigens for these TCRs are unknown. In TCRdb, the 5' RACE reads were re-called with MiXCR into one record per CDR3 protein. Of fewer than 650,000 distinct CDR3 sequences listed, roughly 13% are singletons. The specimen was blood, either unsorted or a sorted T cell fraction (not recorded which). The source is a male donor with ankylosing spondylitis.

This clonotype was observed a handful of times. The V gene is TRBV3-1, the J gene TRBJ2-3; D uncertain. Trimming left V 1 base short and J 6 bases short, with 11 bases between. This CDR3 spans 14 amino acids. Germline assignment: CDR1 LGHDT and CDR2 YNNKEL (reference sequence). CDR3 nucleotides: TGTGCCAGCAGCCAAGTCTCTCAGGTGGATACGCAGTATTTT. Amino acid sequence: CASSQVSQVDTQYF.

The gene calls are TRBV3-1 and TRBJ2-1; 10 nucleotides match TRBD2. After removal of 2 bases from V and 8 bases from J, the junction contained 9 bases not matched to a gene. CDR3 length: 16 amino acids. The germline V gene has CDR1 LGHDT and CDR2 YNNKEL (reference sequence). As DNA, the CDR3 is TGTGCCAGCAGCCAAAATGTGCCTAGCGGGAGCTATGAGCAGTTCTTC. It yields the protein CASSQNVPSGSYEQFF.

The chain employs TRBV24-1 and TRBJ1-2; D is perhaps TRBD1 (5 bases). This CDR3 has 15 amino acids. Trimming removed 6 bases from V and 0 bases from J, with 13 bases in between. Germline V gene data show CDR1 as KGHDR and CDR2 as SFDVKD. CDR3 DNA: TGTGCCACCAGTATGGCCGGGGACCCTAACTATGGCTACACCTTC. It encodes CATSMAGDPNYGYTF.